The rows below give T cell receptor beta chains drawn from one sample of a study of shared clonotypes between healthy human individuals. Repertoires were generated with immunoSEQ multiplex PCR, while TCRdb's copy carries only in-frame clones and drops some. Here the sample spans 2 million to 2.5 million clones, more than 85% being singletons. Sequenced input: naive CD8+ T cells from PBMCs. These TCRs come from a man between 18 and 29 years old in good health. Some clones in this sample may be carry-over from other donors' samples. Each CDR3 is given with its conserved first and last residue. Fields, in order: clone size, V gene, J gene, D gene, CDR3 DNA, CDR3 protein. The D gene is left open where the match is weak. The listing skips clone size in some rows; elsewhere it reads once, few, many or a size class.

>.|TRBV7-9|TRBJ2-7|TRBD2
TGTGCCAGCAGCCCCCGTGGTAGCGGGAGTTACGAGCAGTACTTC
CASSPRGSGSYEQYF
>.|TRBV29-1|TRBJ1-2|.
TGCAGCGTTGAAGACTGGCAGCAGAACTATGGCTACACCTTC
CSVEDWQQNYGYTF
>.|TRBV7-8|TRBJ2-5|TRBD2
TGTGCCAGCAGCTTAGGAGCGGTAGCGGGAGGCCAAGAGACCCAGTACTTC
CASSLGAVAGGQETQYF
>.|TRBV19|TRBJ2-3|.
TGTGCCAGTAGTACGAGGACGGCCCGGGATACGCAGTATTTT
CASSTRTARDTQYF
>.|TRBV27|TRBJ2-4|.
TGTGCCATTATGGGCCGGGCCCATCTGTCTGGAATCCGTTTAGCCAAAAACATTCAGTACTTC
CAIMGRAHLSGIRLAKNIQYF
>.|TRBV5-1|TRBJ1-2|TRBD1
TGCGCCAGCAGATCTTCCGGGACAGTCTATGGCTACACCTTC
CASRSSGTVYGYTF
>.|TRBV29-1|TRBJ2-7|.
TGCAGCGTAATAAGCTCCTACGAGCAGTACTTC
CSVISSYEQYF
>.|TRBV2|TRBJ1-1|.
TGTGCCAGCAGTGAAAGGGGGTTGAACACTGAAGCTTTCTTT
CASSERGLNTEAFF
>.|TRBV4-1|TRBJ2-7|.
TGCGCCAGCAGCCAATACCTGGACCTCTACGAGCAGTACTTC
CASSQYLDLYEQYF
>.|TRBV13|TRBJ1-1|.
TGTGCCAGCACCTCACATTTGAGTGAAGCTTTCTTT
CASTSHLSEAFF
>few|TRBV11-2|TRBJ2-2|.
TGTGCCAGCAGCCCCGACCCGGGAACCGGGGAGCTGTTTTTT
CASSPDPGTGELFF
>.|TRBV10-3|TRBJ2-1|TRBD2
TGTGCCATCAGTGAGTCGACGGGACTAGCGGGAGGGCCCAACAATGAGCAGTTCTTC
CAISESTGLAGGPNNEQFF
>.|TRBV28|TRBJ2-1|.
TGTGCCAGTAACCTTAGATCCAATGAGCAGTTCTTC
CASNLRSNEQFF
>.|TRBV6-1|TRBJ2-5|.
TGTGCCAGCAGGCAGGGACCCTATTGGGAGACCCAGTACTTC
CASRQGPYWETQYF